A selection of T cell receptor beta chains follows, all from one sample in a study of shared clonotypes between healthy human individuals. Clones were sequenced by immunoSEQ multiplex PCR, and TCRdb holds only the in-frame ones, with some missing. The table shows about 2 million clones, with roughly 94% occurring only once. Input material: naive CD4+ T cells sorted from blood. These receptor sequences come from a man younger than 35 in good health. CDR3s include the opening cysteine and the closing phenylalanine or tryptophan.

v_gene: TRBV6-1
CDR3aa: CASTRTVKGRETQYF

v_gene: TRBV10-3
CDR3aa: CAISAGAGLSYGDTQYF

v_gene: TRBV7-9
CDR3aa: CASSPASAYNEQFF

v_gene: TRBV5-1
CDR3aa: CASSLSVGTSMADTQYF

v_gene: TRBV9
CDR3aa: CASSVESGNSPLHF

v_gene: TRBV30
CDR3aa: CAWRKDRLSGNTIYF

v_gene: TRBV21-1
CDR3aa: CASSEKKPGRIIYEQYF

v_gene: TRBV7-2
CDR3aa: CASSLDRGLHNEQFF

v_gene: TRBV29-1
CDR3aa: CSADRGNTDTQYF

v_gene: TRBV7-2
CDR3aa: CASSLVGTGLYEQYF

v_gene: TRBV6-1
CDR3aa: CASSEGRGLAEKLFF

v_gene: TRBV30
CDR3aa: CAWTRTGYEQYF

v_gene: TRBV28
CDR3aa: CASTGAGRGTGELFF

v_gene: TRBV5-1
CDR3aa: CASSLEGGTYEQYF

v_gene: TRBV15
CDR3aa: CATTELAGGAGGYTF

v_gene: TRBV6-5
CDR3aa: CASSTGALNQPQHF

v_gene: TRBV19
CDR3aa: CASSKDGSSNQPQHF

v_gene: TRBV6-6
CDR3aa: CASVKREVDTQYF

v_gene: TRBV9
CDR3aa: CASSPITGQGYGGYTF

v_gene: TRBV25-1
CDR3aa: CASSSQGQGQETQYF

v_gene: TRBV18
CDR3aa: CASSPPGREQYF

v_gene: TRBV27
CDR3aa: CASSQRTGDNQPQHF

v_gene: TRBV18
CDR3aa: CASSHKASGSYTDTQYF

v_gene: TRBV9
CDR3aa: CASSVGGTGELFF

v_gene: TRBV15
CDR3aa: CATSRGSGARSSYEQYF

v_gene: TRBV7-9
CDR3aa: CASSFLTSDTEAFF

v_gene: TRBV19
CDR3aa: CASSPGTVNQPQHF

v_gene: TRBV7-2
CDR3aa: CASSPGLSNQPQHF

v_gene: TRBV6-1
CDR3aa: CASSEDNRGNYGYTF

v_gene: TRBV6-6
CDR3aa: CASSYDNFEKLFF

v_gene: TRBV11-2
CDR3aa: CASSWTGYEQYF

v_gene: TRBV6-5
CDR3aa: CASGRGGKNSYEQYF

v_gene: TRBV7-9
CDR3aa: CASSFLWSGADEQYF

v_gene: TRBV19
CDR3aa: CASSIIRGQQETQYF

v_gene: TRBV19
CDR3aa: CASSAGTGKTDTQYF

v_gene: TRBV30
CDR3aa: CAWSMGLADTGELFF

v_gene: TRBV18
CDR3aa: CASSPASRGVDYGYTF

v_gene: TRBV10-3
CDR3aa: CATEPGQGAGEQYF

v_gene: TRBV5-4
CDR3aa: CASSLVAGLNTEAFF

v_gene: TRBV5-1
CDR3aa: CASSPTGGNEKLFF

v_gene: TRBV7-6
CDR3aa: CASSLIITGTTPYNEQFF

v_gene: TRBV6-5
CDR3aa: CASSRGRGVDTQYF

v_gene: TRBV10-1
CDR3aa: CASSEAAGGSYEQYF

v_gene: TRBV10-3
CDR3aa: CAISEGSVSSYEQYF

v_gene: TRBV11-2
CDR3aa: CASSFLGEQFF